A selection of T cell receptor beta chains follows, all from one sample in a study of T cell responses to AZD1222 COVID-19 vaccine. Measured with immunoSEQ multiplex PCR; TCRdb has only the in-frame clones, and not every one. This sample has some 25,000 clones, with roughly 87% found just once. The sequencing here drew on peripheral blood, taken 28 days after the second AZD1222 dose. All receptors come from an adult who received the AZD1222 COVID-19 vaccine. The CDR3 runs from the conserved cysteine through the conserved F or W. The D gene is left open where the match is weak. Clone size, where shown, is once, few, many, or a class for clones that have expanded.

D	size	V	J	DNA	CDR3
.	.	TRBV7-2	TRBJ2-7	TGTGCCAGCAGCTTAGAGACCGGTCTAAAGCCCGAGCAGTACTTC	CASSLETGLKPEQYF
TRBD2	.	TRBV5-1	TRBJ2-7	TGCGCCAGCAGCTTACTAGCGGGAGGCTCCTACGAGCAGTACTTC	CASSLLAGGSYEQYF
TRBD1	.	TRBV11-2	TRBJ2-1	TGTGCCAGCAGCTTAGACCCGGGACAGGGGACCTACAATGAGCAGTTCTTC	CASSLDPGQGTYNEQFF
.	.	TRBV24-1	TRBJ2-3	TGTGCCACCAGTGATTTTGCCGGTCCCAGCGATACGCAGTATTTT	CATSDFAGPSDTQYF
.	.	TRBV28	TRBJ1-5	TGTGCCAGCAGTTTATTTAACAATCAGCCCCAGCATTTT	CASSLFNNQPQHF
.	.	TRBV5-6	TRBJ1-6	TGTGCCAGCAGCTTGGCCTCCACAGGGCTATGGAATTCACCCCTCCACTTT	CASSLASTGLWNSPLHF
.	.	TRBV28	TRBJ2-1	TGTGCCAGCATAAGGCAGGGTTTATACAATGAGCAGTTCTTC	CASIRQGLYNEQFF
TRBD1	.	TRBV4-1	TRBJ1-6	TGCGCCAGCAGCCGCGGGGACAGATCTTCGGTTAATTCACCCCTCCACTTT	CASSRGDRSSVNSPLHF
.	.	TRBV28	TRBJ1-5	TGTGCCAGCAGCCCCAGTGGGCAGCCCCAGCATTTT	CASSPSGQPQHF
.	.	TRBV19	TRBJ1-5	TGTGCCACCCTCATTGGACCCCCTCCCTATAGCAATCAGCCCCAGCATTTT	CATLIGPPPYSNQPQHF
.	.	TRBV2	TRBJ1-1	TGTGCCAGCCAGTACAGCATGAACACTGAAGCTTTCTTT	CASQYSMNTEAFF
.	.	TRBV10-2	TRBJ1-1	TGCGCCAGCAGTGTCGGAACAGGGATGGGGACTGAAGCTTTCTTT	CASSVGTGMGTEAFF
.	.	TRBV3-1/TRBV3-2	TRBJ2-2	TGTGCCAGCAGCCAAGACCAGCGAGTCATATTAAACACCGGGGAGCTGTTTTTT	CASSQDQRVILNTGELFF
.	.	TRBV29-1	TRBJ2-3	TGCAGCTCTGGGTCAGGATTTAGCACAGATACGCAGTATTTT	CSSGSGFSTDTQYF
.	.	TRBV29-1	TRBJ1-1	TGCAGCGTTGCGGAACAGTCATTGAGAGCTTTCTTT	CSVAEQSLRAFF
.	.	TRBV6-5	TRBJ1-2	TGTGCCAGCAGCGGGGGGTCCAAGGAATATGGCTACACCTTC	CASSGGSKEYGYTF
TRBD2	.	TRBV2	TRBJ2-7	TGTGCCAGCAGTGATTGGGGTAGCGGGACATACGAGCAGTACTTC	CASSDWGSGTYEQYF
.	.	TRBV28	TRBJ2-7	TGTGCCAGCAGTTCGAAGGGCCCCTACGAGCAGTACTTC	CASSSKGPYEQYF
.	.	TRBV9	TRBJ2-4	TGTGCCAGCAGCCCACAGGGGGGGAAAAACATTCAGTACTTC	CASSPQGGKNIQYF
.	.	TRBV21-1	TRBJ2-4	TGTGCCAGCTTGGGGGACAGCAAAGCGGGACTAGGTCCCAAAAACATTCAGTACTTC	CASLGDSKAGLGPKNIQYF
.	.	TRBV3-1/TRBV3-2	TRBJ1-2	TGTGCCAGCAGCCAAGTCGGTAGCTATGGCTACACCTTC	CASSQVGSYGYTF
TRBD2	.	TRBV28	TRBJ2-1	TGTGCCAGCACCGATCGGAGGACTAGCGATTACAATGAGCAGTTCTTC	CASTDRRTSDYNEQFF
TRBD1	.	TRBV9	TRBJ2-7	TGTGCCAGCAGCGTAGCGACAGGGGCCTACGAGCAGTACTTC	CASSVATGAYEQYF
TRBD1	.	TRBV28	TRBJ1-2	TGTGCCAGCAGTTTGTTGGGACAGGGGGGCGGCTACACCTTC	CASSLLGQGGGYTF
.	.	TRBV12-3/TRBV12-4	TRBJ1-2	TGTGCCAGCAGCTTAGGCAGACCCTATGGCTACACCTTC	CASSLGRPYGYTF
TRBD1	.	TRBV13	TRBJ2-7	TGTGCCAGCAGCCAACGACAGGGCGAGCAGTACTTC	CASSQRQGEQYF
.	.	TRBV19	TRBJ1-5	TGTGCCAGTAGCAACACGGGTAGCAATCAGCCCCAGCATTTT	CASSNTGSNQPQHF
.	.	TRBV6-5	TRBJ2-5	TGTGCCAGCCGACGGGCGGGTGAGACCCAGTACTTC	CASRRAGETQYF
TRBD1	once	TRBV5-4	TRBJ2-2	TGTGCCAGCAGCGCTAAGACAGGGATCGGGGAGCTGTTTTTT	CASSAKTGIGELFF
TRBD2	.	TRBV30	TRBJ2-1	TGTGCCTGGAGTGTACGGGGGGGGACCTACAATGAGCAGTTCTTC	CAWSVRGGTYNEQFF
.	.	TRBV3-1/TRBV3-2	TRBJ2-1	TGTGCCAGCAGCGAGGGACGGCCTACGGTTGAGCAGTTCTTC	CASSEGRPTVEQFF
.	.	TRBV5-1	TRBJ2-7	TGCGCCAGCAGCTTGTCCAACCCCTCCTACGAGCAGTACTTC	CASSLSNPSYEQYF
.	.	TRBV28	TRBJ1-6	TGTGCCAGCAGTTTATCAGACAGGCTAAATTCACCCCTCCACTTT	CASSLSDRLNSPLHF
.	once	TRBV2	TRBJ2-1	TGTGCCAGCAGTGAAAGGCCCTACAATGAGCAGTTCTTC	CASSERPYNEQFF
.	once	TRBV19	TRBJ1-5	TGTGCCAGTAGTGGGTTCAAGACTCCAGGCGGCAATCAGCCCCAGCATTTT	CASSGFKTPGGNQPQHF
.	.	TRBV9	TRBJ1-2	TGTGCCAGCAGCGTAGATCTCCCATCGGGTGGCTACACCTTC	CASSVDLPSGGYTF
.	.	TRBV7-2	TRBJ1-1	TGTGCCAGCAGCCCGGACGGCTCAAACACTGAAGCTTTCTTT	CASSPDGSNTEAFF
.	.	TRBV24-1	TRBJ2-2	TGTGCCACCGAGGGACCGGGGGACGCCGGGGAGCTGTTTTTT	CATEGPGDAGELFF
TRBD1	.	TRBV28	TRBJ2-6	TGTGCCAGCAGTCGGACAGGGTCCGGGGCCAACGTCCTGACTTTC	CASSRTGSGANVLTF
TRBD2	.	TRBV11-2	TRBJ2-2	TGTGCCAGCAGCACCGGAGCGGGAGGCCCCGGGGAGCTGTTTTTT	CASSTGAGGPGELFF
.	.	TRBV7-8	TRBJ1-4	TGTGCCAGCAGCGGCAGGGACGGGTATGAAAAACTGTTTTTT	CASSGRDGYEKLFF
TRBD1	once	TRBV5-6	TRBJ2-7	TGTGCCAGCAGCTTGTTGGGGACAGGGACATACGAGCAGTACTTC	CASSLLGTGTYEQYF
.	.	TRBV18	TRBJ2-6	TGTGCCAGCTCCCAATCTGGGGCCAACGTCCTGACTTTC	CASSQSGANVLTF
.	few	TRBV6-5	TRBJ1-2	TGTGCCAGCAGTTACTCGTTTCAGTTAAACTATGGCTACACCTTC	CASSYSFQLNYGYTF
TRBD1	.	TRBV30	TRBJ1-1	TGTGCCTGGAGTGGGGGGACAGTTGGAGCTTTCTTT	CAWSGGTVGAFF
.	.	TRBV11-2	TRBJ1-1	TGTGCCAGCAGCTTATCTAGGAACACTGAAGCTTTCTTT	CASSLSRNTEAFF
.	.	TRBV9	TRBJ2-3	TGTGCCAGCAGCGGTAGCCCAGCCTTGGATACGCAGTATTTT	CASSGSPALDTQYF
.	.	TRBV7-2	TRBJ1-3	TGTGCCAGCAGCCTGGGGACTGGAAACACCATATATTTT	CASSLGTGNTIYF
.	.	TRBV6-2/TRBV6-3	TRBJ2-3	TGTGCCAGCAGTTACCCGTTGGGAGGCACAGATACGCAGTATTTT	CASSYPLGGTDTQYF
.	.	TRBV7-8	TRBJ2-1	TGTGCCAGCAGCCCAAGACAGGGAGGGTACAATGAGCAGTTCTTC	CASSPRQGGYNEQFF
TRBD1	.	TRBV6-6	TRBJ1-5	TGTGCCAGCAGAACCGGGACAGGGGATTCTCAGCCCCAGCATTTT	CASRTGTGDSQPQHF
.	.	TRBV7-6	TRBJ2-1	TGTGCCAGCAGCTTTAGCCAGGCAAAGGGGTACAATGAGCAGTTCTTC	CASSFSQAKGYNEQFF
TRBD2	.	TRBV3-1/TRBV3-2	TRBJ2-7	TGTGCCAGCAGCCTTGGACTAGCGGGAGGGCAGGAGCAGTACTTC	CASSLGLAGGQEQYF
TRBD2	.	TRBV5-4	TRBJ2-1	TGTGCCAGCAGCCCGTCCGGGACTAGCGGATACAATGAGCAGTTCTTC	CASSPSGTSGYNEQFF
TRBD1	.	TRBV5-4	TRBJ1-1	TGTGCCAGCAGCTCGGGACAGGGGGCGCCCTTAGAAGCTTTCTTT	CASSSGQGAPLEAFF